This T cell receptor beta chain was retrieved from a study of blood T cell repertoires in COVID-19. In the study overall: PBMCs, B-cell-depleted T cells, or T cells provided the cDNA or gDNA that made up the material.

Produced via immunoSEQ multiplex PCR; TCRdb's table is partial and in-frame only. The repertoire holds over 100,000 clones, around 83% seen once, with 7% to 9.5% in the top ten. The CDR3 extends over 13 amino acids. The junction had 3 bases not matched to a gene; V was cut back by 2 bases and J by 7 bases. The V gene's germline CDR1 is SGHRS and CDR2 YFSETQ. V is TRBV5-1 and J is TRBJ2-1; 7 bases fit TRBD2. The TCR comes from a woman of 80 years or more with active or convalescent COVID-19. Input material: peripheral blood. The chain's CDR3 is CASSLAGRNEQFF. The CDR3 nucleotides are TGCGCCAGCAGCTTAGCGGGAAGGAATGAGCAGTTCTTC.